This entry is about one T cell receptor beta chain. Its antigen is as yet unknown. Patients were all untreated before their thyroid surgery. This entry comes from a study of metastatic and nonmetastatic thyroid tumors. Regarding the study as a whole: In blood and tumor, TCR beta diversity was reportedly significantly higher in malignant thyroid tumors than in benign nodules.

TCRdb re-analyzed the PCR reads using MiXCR. The table lists some 27,000 clones, roughly a quarter of them singletons, with around 2.5% in the top ten. CDR3 length: 14 residues. Trimming shortened V by 0 bases and J by 12 bases, and 17 bases separated the two germline ends. In germline, CDR1 is SGHNT, CDR2 YENEEA. The J gene is TRBJ1-1, the V gene TRBV11-3; unclear D gene. The source material was blood. The sequence was obtained from a female donor with papillary thyroid cancer or a benign thyroid nodule (not recorded which). Some clones in this sample may be carry-over from other donors' samples. The CDR3, as DNA: TGTGCCAGCAGCTTAGAGTCAGTCAGCAGAAGATCTTTCTTT. This codes for CASSLESVSRRSFF.